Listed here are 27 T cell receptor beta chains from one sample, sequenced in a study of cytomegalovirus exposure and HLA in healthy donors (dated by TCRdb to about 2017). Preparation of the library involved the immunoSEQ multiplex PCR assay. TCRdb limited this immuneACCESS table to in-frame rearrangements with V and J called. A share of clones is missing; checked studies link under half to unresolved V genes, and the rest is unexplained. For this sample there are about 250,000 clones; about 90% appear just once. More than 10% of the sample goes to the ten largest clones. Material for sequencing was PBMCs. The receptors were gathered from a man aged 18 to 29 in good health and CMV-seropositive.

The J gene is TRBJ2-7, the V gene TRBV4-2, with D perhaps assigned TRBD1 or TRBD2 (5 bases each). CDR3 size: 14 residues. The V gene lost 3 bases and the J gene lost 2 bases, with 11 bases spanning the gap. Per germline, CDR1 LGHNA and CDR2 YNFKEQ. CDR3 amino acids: CASSHPGTPYEQYF. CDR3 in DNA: TGTGCCAGCAGCCATCCAGGGACCCCCTACGAGCAGTACTTC.

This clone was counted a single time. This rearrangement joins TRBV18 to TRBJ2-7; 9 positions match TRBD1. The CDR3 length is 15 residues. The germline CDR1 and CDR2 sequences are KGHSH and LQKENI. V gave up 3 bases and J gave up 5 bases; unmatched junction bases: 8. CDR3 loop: CASSPLITGGNEQYF. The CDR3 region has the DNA TGTGCCAGCTCACCCCTTATTACAGGGGGCAACGAGCAGTACTTC.

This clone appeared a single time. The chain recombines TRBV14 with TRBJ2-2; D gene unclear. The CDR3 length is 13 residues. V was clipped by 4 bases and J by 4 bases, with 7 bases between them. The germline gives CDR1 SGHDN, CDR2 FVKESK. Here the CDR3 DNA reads TGTGCCAGCAGCCCTCGACCCACCGGGGAGCTGTTTTTT. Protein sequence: CASSPRPTGELFF.

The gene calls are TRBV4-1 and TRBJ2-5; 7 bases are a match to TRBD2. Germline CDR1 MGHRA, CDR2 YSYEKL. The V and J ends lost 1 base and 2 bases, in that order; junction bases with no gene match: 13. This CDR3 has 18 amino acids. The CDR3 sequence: CASSQGVLWRESQETQYF. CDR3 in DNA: TGCGCCAGCAGCCAAGGCGTCCTCTGGCGGGAGTCACAAGAGACCCAGTACTTC.

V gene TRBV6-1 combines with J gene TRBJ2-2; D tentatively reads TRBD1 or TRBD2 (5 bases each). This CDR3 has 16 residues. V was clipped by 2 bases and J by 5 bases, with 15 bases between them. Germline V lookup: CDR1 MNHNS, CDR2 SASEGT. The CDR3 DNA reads TGTGCCAGCAGTGAATTTTCAGGGTCGGGAACCGGGGAGCTGTTTTTT. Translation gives CASSEFSGSGTGELFF.

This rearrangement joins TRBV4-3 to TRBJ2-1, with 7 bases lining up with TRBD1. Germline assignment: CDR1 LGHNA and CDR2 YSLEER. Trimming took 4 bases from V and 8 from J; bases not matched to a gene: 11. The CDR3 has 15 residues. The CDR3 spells CASSPLGQPVDEQFF. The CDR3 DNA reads TGCGCCAGCAGCCCCCTGGGACAGCCCGTGGATGAGCAGTTCTTC.

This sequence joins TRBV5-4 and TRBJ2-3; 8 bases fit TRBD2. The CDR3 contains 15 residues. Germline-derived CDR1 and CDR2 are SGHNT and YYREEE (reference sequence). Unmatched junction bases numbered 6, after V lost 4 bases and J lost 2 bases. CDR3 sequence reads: CASSRAGVNTDTQYF. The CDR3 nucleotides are TGTGCCAGCAGCAGAGCGGGAGTTAACACAGATACGCAGTATTTT.

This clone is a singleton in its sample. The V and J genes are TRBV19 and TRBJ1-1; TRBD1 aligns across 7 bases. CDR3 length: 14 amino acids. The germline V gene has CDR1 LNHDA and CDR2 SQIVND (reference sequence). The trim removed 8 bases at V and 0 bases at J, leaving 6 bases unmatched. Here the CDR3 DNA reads TGTGCCAGTGCGAAGGGGGCTGTGAACACTGAAGCTTTCTTT. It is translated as CASAKGAVNTEAFF.

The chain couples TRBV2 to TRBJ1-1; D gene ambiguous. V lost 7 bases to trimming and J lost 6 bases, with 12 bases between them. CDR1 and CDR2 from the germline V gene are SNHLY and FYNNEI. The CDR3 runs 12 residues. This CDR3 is CASKGEWPEAFF. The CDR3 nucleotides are TGTGCCAGCAAGGGCGAGTGGCCTGAAGCTTTCTTT.

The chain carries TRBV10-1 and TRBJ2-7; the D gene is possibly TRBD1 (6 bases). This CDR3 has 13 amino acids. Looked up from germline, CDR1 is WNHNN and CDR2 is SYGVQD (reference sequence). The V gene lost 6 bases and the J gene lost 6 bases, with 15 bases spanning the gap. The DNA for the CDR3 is TGCGCCAGCAGCCTCCTACAGGGATCCGAGCAGTACTTC. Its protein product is CASSLLQGSEQYF.

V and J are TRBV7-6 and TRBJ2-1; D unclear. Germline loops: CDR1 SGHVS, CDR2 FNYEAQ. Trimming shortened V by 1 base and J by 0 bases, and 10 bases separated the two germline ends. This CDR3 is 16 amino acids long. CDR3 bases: TGTGCCAGCAGCTTAGTAGCCCCGGGCTCCTACAATGAGCAGTTCTTC. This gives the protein CASSLVAPGSYNEQFF. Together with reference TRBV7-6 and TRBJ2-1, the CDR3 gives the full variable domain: GAGVSQSPRYKVTKRGQDVALRCDPISGHVSLYWYRQALGQGPEFLTYFNYEAQQDKSGLPNDRFSAERPEGSISTLTIQRTEQRDSAMYRCASSLVAPGSYNEQFFGPGTRLTVL.

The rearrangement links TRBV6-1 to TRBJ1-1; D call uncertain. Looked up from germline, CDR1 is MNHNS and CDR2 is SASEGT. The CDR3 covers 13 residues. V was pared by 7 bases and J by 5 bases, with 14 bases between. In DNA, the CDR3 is TGTGCCAGCAACGGGCGGAGGTATACTGAAGCTTTCTTT. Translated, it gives CASNGRRYTEAFF.

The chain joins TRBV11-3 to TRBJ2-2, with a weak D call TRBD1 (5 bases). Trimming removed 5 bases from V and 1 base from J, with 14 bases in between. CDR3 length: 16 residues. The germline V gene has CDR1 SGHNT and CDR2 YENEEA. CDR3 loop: CASSQRGVVNTGELFF. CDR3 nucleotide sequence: TGTGCCAGCAGCCAAAGGGGCGTAGTGAACACCGGGGAGCTGTTTTTT.

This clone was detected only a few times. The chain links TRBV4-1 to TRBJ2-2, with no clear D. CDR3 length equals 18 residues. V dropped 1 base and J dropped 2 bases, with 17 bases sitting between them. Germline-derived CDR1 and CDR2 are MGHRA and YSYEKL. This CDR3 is CASSQVYLGWENTGELFF. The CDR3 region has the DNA TGCGCCAGCAGCCAAGTCTACCTTGGGTGGGAAAACACCGGGGAGCTGTTTTTT.

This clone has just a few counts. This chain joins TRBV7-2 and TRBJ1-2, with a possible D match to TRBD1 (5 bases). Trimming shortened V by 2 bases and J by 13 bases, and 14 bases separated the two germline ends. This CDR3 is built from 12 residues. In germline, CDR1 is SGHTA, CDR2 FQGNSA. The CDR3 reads CASSLRGTEGTF. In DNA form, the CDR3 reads TGTGCCAGCAGCTTAAGAGGGACCGAGGGCACCTTC. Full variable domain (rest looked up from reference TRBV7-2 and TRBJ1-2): GAGVSQSPSNKVTEKGKDVELRCDPISGHTALYWYRQSLGQGLEFLIYFQGNSAPDKSGLPSDRFSAERTGGSVSTLTIQRTQQEDSAVYLCASSLRGTEGTFGSGTRLTVV.

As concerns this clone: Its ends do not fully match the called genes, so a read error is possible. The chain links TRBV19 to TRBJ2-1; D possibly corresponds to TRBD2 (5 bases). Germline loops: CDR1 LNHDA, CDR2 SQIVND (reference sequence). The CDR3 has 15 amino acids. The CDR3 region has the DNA TGTGCCAGTACTATAGGACTTAACTCCTACAATGAGCAGTTCTTC. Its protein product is CASTIGLNSYNEQFF.

The CDR3 coding sequence is TGTGCCAGCAGCCCTACCGGGACCTACAATGAGCAGTTCTTC. Encoded protein: CASSPTGTYNEQFF. The chain uses TRBV7-3 and TRBJ2-1; TRBD2 might be the D (5 bases). V was shortened by 5 bases and J by 2 bases, with 10 bases between the two germline ends. The CDR3 consists of 14 residues. Germline loops: CDR1 SGHTA, CDR2 FQGTGA.

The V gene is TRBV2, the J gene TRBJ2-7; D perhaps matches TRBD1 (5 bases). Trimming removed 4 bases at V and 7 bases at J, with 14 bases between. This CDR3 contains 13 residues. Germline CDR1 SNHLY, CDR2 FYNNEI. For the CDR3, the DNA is TGTGCCAGCAGTGTGATAAGGGGAAATGAGCAGTACTTC. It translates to CASSVIRGNEQYF.

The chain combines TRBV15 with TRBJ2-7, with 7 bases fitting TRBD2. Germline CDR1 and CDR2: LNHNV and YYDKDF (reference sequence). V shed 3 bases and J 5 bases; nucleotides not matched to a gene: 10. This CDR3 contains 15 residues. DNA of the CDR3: TGTGCCACCAGCAGCCAGACGGGGGAGGGGAACGAGCAGTACTTC. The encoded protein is CATSSQTGEGNEQYF.

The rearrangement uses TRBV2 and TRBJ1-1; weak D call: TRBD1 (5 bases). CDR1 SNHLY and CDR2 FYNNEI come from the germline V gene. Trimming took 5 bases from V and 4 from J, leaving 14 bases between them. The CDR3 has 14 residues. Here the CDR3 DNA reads TGTGCCAGCAGTTCCATGGGAGGGGTCACTGAAGCTTTCTTT. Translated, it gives CASSSMGGVTEAFF. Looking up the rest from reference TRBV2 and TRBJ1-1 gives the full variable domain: EPEVTQTPSHQVTQMGQEVILRCVPISNHLYFYWYRQILGQKVEFLVSFYNNEISEKSEIFDDQFSVERPDGSNFTLKIRSTKLEDSAMYFCASSSMGGVTEAFFGQGTRLTVV.

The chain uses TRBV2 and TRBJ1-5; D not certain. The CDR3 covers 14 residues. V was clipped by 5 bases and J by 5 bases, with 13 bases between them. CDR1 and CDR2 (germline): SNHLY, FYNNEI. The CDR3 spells CASSRHGGHQPQHF. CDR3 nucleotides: TGTGCCAGCAGTCGTCATGGAGGACATCAGCCCCAGCATTTT.

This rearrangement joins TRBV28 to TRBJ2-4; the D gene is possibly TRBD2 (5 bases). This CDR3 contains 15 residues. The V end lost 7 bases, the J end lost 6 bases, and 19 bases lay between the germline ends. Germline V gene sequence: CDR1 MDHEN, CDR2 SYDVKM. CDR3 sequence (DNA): TGTGCCAGCACCCTTAGGAGGCCATGGGGAAACATTCAGTACTTC. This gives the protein CASTLRRPWGNIQYF.

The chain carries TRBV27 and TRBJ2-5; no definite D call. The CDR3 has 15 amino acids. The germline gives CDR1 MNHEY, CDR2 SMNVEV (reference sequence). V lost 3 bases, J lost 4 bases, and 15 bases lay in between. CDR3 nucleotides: TGTGCCAGCAGTTTCGCCGGTGTGCTTGGAGAGACCCAGTACTTC. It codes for CASSFAGVLGETQYF.

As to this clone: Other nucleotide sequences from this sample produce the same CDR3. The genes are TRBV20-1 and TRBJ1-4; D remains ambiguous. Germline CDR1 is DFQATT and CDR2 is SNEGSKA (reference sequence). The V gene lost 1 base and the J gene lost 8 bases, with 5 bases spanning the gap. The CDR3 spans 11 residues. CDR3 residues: CSARGGEKLFF. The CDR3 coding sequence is TGCAGTGCTAGAGGAGGGGAAAAACTGTTTTTT.

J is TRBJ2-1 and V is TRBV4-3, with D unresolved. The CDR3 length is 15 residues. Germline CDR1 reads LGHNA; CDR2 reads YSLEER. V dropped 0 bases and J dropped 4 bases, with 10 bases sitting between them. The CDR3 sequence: CASSQDWAAYNEQFF. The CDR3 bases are TGCGCCAGCAGCCAAGATTGGGCAGCTTACAATGAGCAGTTCTTC.

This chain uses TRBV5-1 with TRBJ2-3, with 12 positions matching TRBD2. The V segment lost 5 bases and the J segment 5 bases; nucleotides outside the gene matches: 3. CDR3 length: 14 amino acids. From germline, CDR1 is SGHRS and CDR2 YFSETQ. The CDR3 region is CASSGLAGRDTQYF. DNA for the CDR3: TGCGCCAGCAGTGGACTAGCGGGAAGAGATACGCAGTATTTT.

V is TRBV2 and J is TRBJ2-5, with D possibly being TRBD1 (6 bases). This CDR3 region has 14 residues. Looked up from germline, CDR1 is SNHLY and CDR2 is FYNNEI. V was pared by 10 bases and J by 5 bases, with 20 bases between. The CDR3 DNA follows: TGTGCCATACCTCGAGGGGGACGTAGGGAGACCCAGTACTTC. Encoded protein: CAIPRGGRRETQYF.